The 5 T cell receptor beta chains below all came from one sample that was sequenced in a study of shared clonotypes between healthy human individuals. Data came from immunoSEQ multiplex PCR; TCRdb stores just in-frame clones and leaves some out. The sample lists 1,500,000 or so clones, around 97% occurring once. Sequenced sample: naive CD4+ T cells sorted from blood. The subset is: CD45RA+ positively selected. Receptor source: a man aged 30-40 years in good health.

The chain combines TRBV28 with TRBJ2-2, with D possibly TRBD1 on 6 matching bases. From germline, CDR1 is MDHEN and CDR2 SYDVKM. This CDR3 spans 15 amino acids. Deletions cut 3 bases from V and 7 bases from J, with 15 bases between. For the CDR3, the DNA is TGTGCCAGCAGTTTCGGGACACCCCTGGACGGGGAGCTGTTTTTT. It codes for CASSFGTPLDGELFF.

This clone has more than one count but fewer than ten. V usage is TRBV2 and J usage is TRBJ2-2, with 11 bases lining up with TRBD1. J was trimmed by 6 bases and V by 6 bases; bases with no gene match: 9. The V gene's germline CDR1 is SNHLY and CDR2 FYNNEI. CDR3 length: 16 residues. The CDR3 region has the DNA TGTGCCAGCAGACGTAGGACAGGGGGCGCCCCCGGGGAGCTGTTTTTT. Its protein product is CASRRRTGGAPGELFF. The full variable domain, rest sourced from reference TRBV2 and TRBJ2-2, is EPEVTQTPSHQVTQMGQEVILRCVPISNHLYFYWYRQILGQKVEFLVSFYNNEISEKSEIFDDQFSVERPDGSNFTLKIRSTKLEDSAMYFCASRRRTGGAPGELFFGEGSRLTVL.

J is TRBJ1-1 and V is TRBV2; D possibly corresponds to TRBD1 (6 bases). Trimming cost V 7 bases and J 5 bases, with 11 bases left between them. Looked up from germline, CDR1 is SNHLY and CDR2 is FYNNEI. The CDR3 totals 12 residues. As DNA, the CDR3 is TGTGCCAGCAACGGGGGCCCGACTGAAGCTTTCTTT. It yields the protein CASNGGPTEAFF.

This chain connects TRBV6-6 to TRBJ2-2; D remains unclear. In germline, CDR1 is MNHNY, CDR2 SVGAGI (reference sequence). The CDR3 spans 14 residues. V lost 2 bases and J 6 bases, leaving 10 bases between the germline ends. This CDR3 reads CASSYRGIAGELFF. For the CDR3, the DNA is TGTGCCAGCAGTTACCGAGGAATAGCCGGGGAGCTGTTTTTT.

The gene calls are TRBV9 and TRBJ2-1, with TRBD2 identical over 7 bases. Unmatched junction bases numbered 4, after V lost 0 bases and J lost 4 bases. Germline CDR1 SGDLS, CDR2 YYNGEE. The CDR3 length is 15 residues. CDR3 sequence reads: CASSVGASGYNEQFF. The CDR3 bases are TGTGCCAGCAGCGTAGGGGCTAGCGGATACAATGAGCAGTTCTTC.